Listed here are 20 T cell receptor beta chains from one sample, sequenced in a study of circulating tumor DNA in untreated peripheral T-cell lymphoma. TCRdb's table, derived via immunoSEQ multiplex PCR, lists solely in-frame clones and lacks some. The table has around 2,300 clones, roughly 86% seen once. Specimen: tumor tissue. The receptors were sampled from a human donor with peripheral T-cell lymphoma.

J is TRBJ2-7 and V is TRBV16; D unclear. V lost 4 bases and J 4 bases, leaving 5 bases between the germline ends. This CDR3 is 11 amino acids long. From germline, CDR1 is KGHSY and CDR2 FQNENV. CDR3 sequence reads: CASSLGYEQYF. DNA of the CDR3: TGTGCCAGCAGCCTAGGTTACGAGCAGTACTTC.

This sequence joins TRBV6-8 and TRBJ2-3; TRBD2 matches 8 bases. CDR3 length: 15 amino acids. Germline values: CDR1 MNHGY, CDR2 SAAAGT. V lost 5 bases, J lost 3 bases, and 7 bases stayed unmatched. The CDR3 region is CASSRGAGATDTQYF. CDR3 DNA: TGTGCCAGCAGTAGAGGAGCGGGAGCGACAGATACGCAGTATTTT.

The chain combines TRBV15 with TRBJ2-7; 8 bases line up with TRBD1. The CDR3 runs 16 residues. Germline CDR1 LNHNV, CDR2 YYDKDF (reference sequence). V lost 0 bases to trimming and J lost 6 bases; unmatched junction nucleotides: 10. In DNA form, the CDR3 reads TGTGCCACCAGCAGAGATGCCGGGACAGGTCTCTCCGAGCAGTACTTC. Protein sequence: CATSRDAGTGLSEQYF.

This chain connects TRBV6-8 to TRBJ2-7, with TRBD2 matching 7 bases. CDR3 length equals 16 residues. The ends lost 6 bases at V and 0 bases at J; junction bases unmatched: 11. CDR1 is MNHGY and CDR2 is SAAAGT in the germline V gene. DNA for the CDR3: TGTGCCAGCAGAGACACGGGAGGCCCGAGCTCCTACGAGCAGTACTTC. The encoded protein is CASRDTGGPSSYEQYF.

The CDR3 sequence: CASSPYQETQYF. The CDR3 DNA follows: TGTGCCAGCTCACCCTACCAAGAGACCCAGTACTTC. The chain is built from TRBV18 and TRBJ2-5, with D unclear. The CDR3 consists of 12 residues. Per germline, CDR1 KGHSH and CDR2 LQKENI. Trimming cost V 3 bases and J 0 bases, with 2 bases left between them. The entire variable domain, with the rest obtained from reference TRBV18 and TRBJ2-5, is as follows: NAGVMQNPRHLVRRRGQEARLRCSPMKGHSHVYWYRQLPEEGLKFMVYLQKENIIDESGMPKERFSAEFPKEGPSILRIQQVVRGDSAAYFCASSPYQETQYFGPGTRLLVL.

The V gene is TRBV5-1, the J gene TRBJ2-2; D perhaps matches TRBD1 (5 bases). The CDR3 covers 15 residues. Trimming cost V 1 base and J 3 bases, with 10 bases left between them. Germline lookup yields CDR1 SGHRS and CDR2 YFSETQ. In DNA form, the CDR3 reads TGCGCCAGCAGCTTGTTTCAGGGTGACACCGGGGAGCTGTTTTTT. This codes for CASSLFQGDTGELFF.

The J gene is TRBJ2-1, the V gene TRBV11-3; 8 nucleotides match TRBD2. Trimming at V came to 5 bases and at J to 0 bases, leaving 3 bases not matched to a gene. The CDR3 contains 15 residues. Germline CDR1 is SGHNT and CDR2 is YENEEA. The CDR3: CASSPGGSSYNEQFF. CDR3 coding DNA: TGTGCCAGCAGCCCGGGGGGGAGCTCCTACAATGAGCAGTTCTTC. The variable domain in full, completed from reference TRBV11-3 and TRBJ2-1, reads EAGVVQSPRYKIIEKKQPVAFWCNPISGHNTLYWYLQNLGQGPELLIRYENEEAVDDSQLPKDRFSAERLKGVDSTLKIQPAELGDSAVYLCASSPGGSSYNEQFFGPGTRLTVL.

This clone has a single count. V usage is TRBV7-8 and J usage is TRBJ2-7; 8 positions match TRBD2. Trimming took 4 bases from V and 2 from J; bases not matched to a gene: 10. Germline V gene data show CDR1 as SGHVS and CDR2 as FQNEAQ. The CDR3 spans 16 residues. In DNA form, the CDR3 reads TGTGCCAGCAGCTCCCATGGGGTAGCGGGGACCTACGAGCAGTACTTC. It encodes CASSSHGVAGTYEQYF.

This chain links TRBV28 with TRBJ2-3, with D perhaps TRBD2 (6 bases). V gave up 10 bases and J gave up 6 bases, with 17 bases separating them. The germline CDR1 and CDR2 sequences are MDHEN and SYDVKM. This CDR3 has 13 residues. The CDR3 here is CATGAGFKDTQYF. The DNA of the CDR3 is TGTGCCACCGGGGCGGGGTTTAAGGATACGCAGTATTTT. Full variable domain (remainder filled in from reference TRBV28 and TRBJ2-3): DVKVTQSSRYLVKRTGEKVFLECVQDMDHENMFWYRQDPGLGLRLIYFSYDVKMKEKGDIPEGYSVSREKKERFSLILESASTNQTSMYLCATGAGFKDTQYFGPGTRLTVL.

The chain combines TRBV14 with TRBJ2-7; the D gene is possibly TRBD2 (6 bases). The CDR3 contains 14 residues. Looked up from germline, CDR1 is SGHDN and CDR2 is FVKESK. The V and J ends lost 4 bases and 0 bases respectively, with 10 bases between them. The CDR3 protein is CASSPPGLSYEQYF. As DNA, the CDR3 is TGTGCCAGCAGCCCACCGGGACTCTCCTACGAGCAGTACTTC.

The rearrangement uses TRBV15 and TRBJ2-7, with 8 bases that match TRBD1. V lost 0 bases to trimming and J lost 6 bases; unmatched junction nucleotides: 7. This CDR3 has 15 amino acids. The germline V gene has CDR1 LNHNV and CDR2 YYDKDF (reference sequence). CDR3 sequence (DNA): TGTGCCACCAGCAGAGATCCTACAGGGGGGCGCGAGCAGTACTTC. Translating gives CATSRDPTGGREQYF.

The CDR3 is CASSERATGVTVLTF. The CDR3, as DNA: TGTGCCAGCAGTGAGCGAGCTACAGGGGTAACTGTCCTGACTTTC. V usage is TRBV6-8 and J usage is TRBJ2-6; 7 positions agree with TRBD1. CDR3 length: 15 amino acids. Germline CDR1 reads MNHGY; CDR2 reads SAAAGT. With 5 bases clipped from V and 13 bases from J, the junction kept 14 bases outside the gene matches.

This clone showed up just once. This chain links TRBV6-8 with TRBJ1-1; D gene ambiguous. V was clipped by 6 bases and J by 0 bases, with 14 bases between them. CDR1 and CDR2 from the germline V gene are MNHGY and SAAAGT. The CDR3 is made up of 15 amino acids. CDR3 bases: TGTGCCAGCAGCGAAATTACATACATGAACACTGAAGCTTTCTTT. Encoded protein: CASSEITYMNTEAFF.

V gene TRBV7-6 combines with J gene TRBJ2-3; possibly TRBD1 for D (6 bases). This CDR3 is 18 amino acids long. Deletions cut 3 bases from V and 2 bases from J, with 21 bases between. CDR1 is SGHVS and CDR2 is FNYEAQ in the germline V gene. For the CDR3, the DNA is TGTGCCAGCAGCTTGGGCCCGCTCAGGGGCCGCGCCACAGATACGCAGTATTTT. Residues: CASSLGPLRGRATDTQYF.

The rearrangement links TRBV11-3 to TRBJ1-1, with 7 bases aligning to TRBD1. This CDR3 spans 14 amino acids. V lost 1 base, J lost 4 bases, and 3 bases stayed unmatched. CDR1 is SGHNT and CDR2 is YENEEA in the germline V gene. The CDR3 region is CASSLGPGGTEAFF. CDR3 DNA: TGTGCCAGCAGCTTAGGACCAGGGGGCACTGAAGCTTTCTTT.

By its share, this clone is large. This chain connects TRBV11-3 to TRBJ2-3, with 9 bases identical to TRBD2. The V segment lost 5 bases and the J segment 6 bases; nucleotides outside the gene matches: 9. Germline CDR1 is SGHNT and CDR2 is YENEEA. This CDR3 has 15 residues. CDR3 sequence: CASSPAREGRDTQYF. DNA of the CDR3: TGTGCCAGCAGCCCCGCGCGGGAGGGCCGGGATACGCAGTATTTT. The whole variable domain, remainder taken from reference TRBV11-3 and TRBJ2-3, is EAGVVQSPRYKIIEKKQPVAFWCNPISGHNTLYWYLQNLGQGPELLIRYENEEAVDDSQLPKDRFSAERLKGVDSTLKIQPAELGDSAVYLCASSPAREGRDTQYFGPGTRLTVL.

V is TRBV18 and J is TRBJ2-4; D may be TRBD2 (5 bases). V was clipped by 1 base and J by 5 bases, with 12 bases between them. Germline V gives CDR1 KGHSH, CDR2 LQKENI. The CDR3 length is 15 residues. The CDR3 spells CASSPRGSEENIQYF. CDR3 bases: TGTGCCAGCTCACCACGGGGTAGCGAGGAAAACATTCAGTACTTC.

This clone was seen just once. This CDR3 reads CASSEDNSYEQYF. CDR3 DNA: TGTGCCAGCAGTGAAGACAACTCCTACGAGCAGTACTTC. The chain has TRBV6-1 and TRBJ2-7; D is undetermined. The CDR3 covers 13 residues. Trimming shortened V by 1 base and J by 0 bases, and 4 bases separated the two germline ends. Germline CDR1 and CDR2: MNHNS and SASEGT.

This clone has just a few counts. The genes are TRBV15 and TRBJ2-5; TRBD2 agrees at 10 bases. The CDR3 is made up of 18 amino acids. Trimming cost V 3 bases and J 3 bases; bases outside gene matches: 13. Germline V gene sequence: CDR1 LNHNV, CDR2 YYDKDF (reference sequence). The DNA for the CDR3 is TGTGCCACCAGCAGGGGAGTCTCAGCGGGAGGGCCTGAAGAGACCCAGTACTTC. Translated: CATSRGVSAGGPEETQYF.

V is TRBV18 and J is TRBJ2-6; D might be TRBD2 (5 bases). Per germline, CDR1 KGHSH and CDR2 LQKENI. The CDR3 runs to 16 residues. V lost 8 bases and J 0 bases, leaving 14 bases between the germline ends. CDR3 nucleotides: TGTGCCAGCGCCCGAGTAGGGAGCTCTGGGGCCAACGTCCTGACTTTC. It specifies CASARVGSSGANVLTF.